The T cell receptor (beta chain) described here comes from a study of CD8 T cells in Susac syndrome. RNA was extracted with the RNeasy kit, and a quantity of roughly 0.5 to 1 ug was reverse transcribed using random hexamers. immunoSEQ multiplex PCR amplified TCR beta CDR3 across 54 Vbeta, 13 Jbeta. In TCRdb, the immunoSEQ multiplex PCR reads were re-called with MiXCR into one record per CDR3 protein. The table has about 130,000 distinct CDR3 sequences, about 94% seen once. Sequencing targeted TCR beta in blood CD8+ and CD4+ T cells. Treatment-naive patients with stable or active relapsing-remitting disease were the multiple sclerosis controls. Negative isolation was used for CD8+ and CD4+ T cells, and FACS enrichment was applied to TEMRA cells. After removal of 6 bases from V and 5 bases from J, the junction contained 7 bases not matched to a gene. This CDR3 comprises 14 residues.

The sequencing sample was made of CD4+ T cells from PBMCs. This chain connects TRBV12-3 or TRBV12-4 to TRBJ1-1; TRBD1 matches 9 bases. The clonotype originates from a human donor with multiple sclerosis. CDR3 in amino acids: CASRPRDRVTEAFF. In DNA form, the CDR3 reads TGTGCCAGCAGGCCCCGGGACAGGGTAACTGAAGCTTTCTTT.